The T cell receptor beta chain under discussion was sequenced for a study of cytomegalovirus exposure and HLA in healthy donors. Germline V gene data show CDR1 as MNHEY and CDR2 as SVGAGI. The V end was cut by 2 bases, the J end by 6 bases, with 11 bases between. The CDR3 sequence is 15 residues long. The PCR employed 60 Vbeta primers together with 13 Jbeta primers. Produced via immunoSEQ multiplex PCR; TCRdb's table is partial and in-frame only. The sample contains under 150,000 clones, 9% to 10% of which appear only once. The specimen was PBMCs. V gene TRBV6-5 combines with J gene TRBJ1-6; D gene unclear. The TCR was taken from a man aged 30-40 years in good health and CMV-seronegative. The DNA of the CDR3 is TGTGCCAGCAGTTACCAAACAGCAATTAATTCACCCCTCCACTTT. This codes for CASSYQTAINSPLHF.